This T cell receptor beta chain originates from a study of regulatory T cells in long-lasting Graves disease (dated by TCRdb to the early 2020s). Regarding the study in general: Persistent Graves' disease was defined as persistently positive TSH receptor autoantibodies together with antithyroid drug treatment for over 5 years. TCR sequencing covered 13 persistent and approximately 20 newly diagnosed Graves' disease patients, some 35 samples in total. Peripheral blood TCR sequencing and RNA sequencing compared persistent Graves' disease patients with newly diagnosed Graves' disease patients. The study was registered as a clinical trial and conducted in China. Antithyroid drugs had been taken for 10 to 13 years on average by persistent Graves' disease patients in the clinical cohort.

The library was generated by multiplex PCR. The sequencing machine was an Illumina HiSeq 4000. CDR3 regions were amplified by Arm-PCR with iRepertoire HTBI primers to construct TCR beta libraries. Gel purification was performed on PCR products prior to sequencing. The study's processing was this. Gene usage analysis of CDR3 amino acid clonotypes relied on the roughly 67 TRBV and 15 or so TRBJ segments identified across samples. COPE and FqMerger were used to merge filtered high-quality paired reads into contigs. BLAST was used to align contigs to the IMGT TRBV, TRBD and TRBJ reference genes, and CDR3 was defined following IMGT. Clonotypes above 0.1% frequency were classified as highly expanded clones. Shannon entropy was used to measure repertoire diversity, and the Gini coefficient was used to measure V-J evenness. Public clonotypes were defined as clonotypes shared by more than one individual. TCRdb's own reprocessing of the public reads used fastp at Q25 and MiXCR and kept productive beta chains. Each CDR3 protein gets just one entry, which takes the most common genes and DNA from the rows behind it. The V and J calls come from TCRdb's annotation, not from the publication. In all, the sample holds roughly 300,000 distinct CDR3 sequences, and around 21% of those were seen once. The ten top clones hold roughly 50% of the sample.

The sample's time point label, in plain terms: persistent/refractory GD, antithyroid drugs over 5 years with positive TRAb. For both TCR sequencing and RNA sequencing, RNA was extracted from PBMCs in TRIzol. The diagnosis of Graves' disease followed American Thyroid Association guidelines. Recruitment of patients was carried out at an endocrinology department in Xi'an, China. From each patient, approximately 10 milliliters of peripheral blood was collected into an EDTA anticoagulant tube. Ficoll Paque Plus density gradient separation was used to isolate PBMCs, and no additional T cell sorting was done. An Agilent 2100 Bioanalyzer and agarose gel were used to check RNA quality, and a NanoDrop 2000 was used to measure RNA concentration. In regard to this clonotype: Its binding antigen is unknown. No quality values exist for individual bases; no much larger clone is one base distant.

Study-level results and caveats: Lower TCR Shannon entropy and fewer highly expanded clones were observed in persistent Graves' disease patients than in newly diagnosed patients, which suggested clonal expansion. Sequencing and analysis were limited to the TCR beta chain. A larger number of public clonotypes was shared among persistent patients (fewer than 3,000) than among newly diagnosed patients (more than 850). Preferential use of TRBV28, TRBJ1-2 and TRBJ2-5 was observed in persistent disease, whereas TRBV20-1 and TRBJ2-1 were favored in newly diagnosed disease. The authors acknowledged the small sample size as a limitation that may reduce accuracy. The study examined only peripheral blood because the primary lesion, thyroid tissue, could not be accessed.

The germline ends are 15 bases apart after V is trimmed by 8 bases and J by 2 bases. CDR1 ENHRY and CDR2 SYGVKD are derived from the germline V gene. The CDR3 runs 14 amino acids, cysteine and phenylalanine included. The sequence is cut down to CDR3 DNA, 42 bases in frame from base 1. This chain is built from TRBV10-3 and TRBJ1-2; TRBD1 is a weak D gene call, 5 bases matching. The sequence came from a female donor with Graves disease. Specimen: peripheral blood mononuclear cells (PBMCs), collected when the disease was refractory, from a patient treated with antithyroid drugs. In nucleotides, the sequence is TGTGCCATCTACCCGGGACCGAAAAACTATGGCTACACCTTC. Its protein reads: CAIYPGPKNYGYTF.